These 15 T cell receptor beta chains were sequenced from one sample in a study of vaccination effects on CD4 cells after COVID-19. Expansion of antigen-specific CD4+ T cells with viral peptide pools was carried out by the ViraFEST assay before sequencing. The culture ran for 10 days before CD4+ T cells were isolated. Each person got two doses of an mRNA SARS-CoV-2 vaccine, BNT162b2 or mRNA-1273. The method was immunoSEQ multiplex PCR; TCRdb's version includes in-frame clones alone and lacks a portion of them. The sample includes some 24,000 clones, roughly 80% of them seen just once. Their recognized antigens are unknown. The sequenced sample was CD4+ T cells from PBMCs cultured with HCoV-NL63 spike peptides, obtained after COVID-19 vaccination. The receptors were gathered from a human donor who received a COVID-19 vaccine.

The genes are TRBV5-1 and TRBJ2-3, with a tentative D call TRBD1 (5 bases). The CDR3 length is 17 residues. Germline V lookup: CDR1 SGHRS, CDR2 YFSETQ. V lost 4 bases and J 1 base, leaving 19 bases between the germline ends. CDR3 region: CASSNHLSTDGTDTQYF. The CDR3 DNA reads TGCGCCAGCAGCAATCACCTATCGACAGACGGCACAGATACGCAGTATTTT.

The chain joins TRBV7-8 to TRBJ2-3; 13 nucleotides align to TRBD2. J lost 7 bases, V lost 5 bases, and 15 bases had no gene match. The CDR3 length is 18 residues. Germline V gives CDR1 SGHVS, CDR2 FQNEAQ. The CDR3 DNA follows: TGTGCCAGCAGCCCGGATAGGACTAGCGGGGGCCGGGGGTATACGCAGTATTTT. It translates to CASSPDRTSGGRGYTQYF. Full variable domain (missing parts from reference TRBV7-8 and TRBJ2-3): GAGVSQSPRYKVAKRGQDVALRCDPISGHVSLFWYQQALGQGPEFLTYFQNEAQLDKSGLPSDRFFAERPEGSVSTLKIQRTQQEDSAVYLCASSPDRTSGGRGYTQYFGPGTRLTVL.

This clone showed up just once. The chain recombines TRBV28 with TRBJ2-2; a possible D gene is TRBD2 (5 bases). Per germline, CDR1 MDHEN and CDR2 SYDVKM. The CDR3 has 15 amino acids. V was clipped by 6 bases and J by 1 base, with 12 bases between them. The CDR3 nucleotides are TGTGCCAGCAGCCACACTAGGGTGAACACCGGGGAGCTGTTTTTT. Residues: CASSHTRVNTGELFF.

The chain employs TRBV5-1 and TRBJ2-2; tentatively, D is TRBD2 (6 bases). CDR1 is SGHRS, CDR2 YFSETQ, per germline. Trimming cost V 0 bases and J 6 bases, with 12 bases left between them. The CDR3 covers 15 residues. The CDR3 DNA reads TGCGCCAGCAGCTTGGAGGGAGCGGGCCCCGGGGAGCTGTTTTTT. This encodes CASSLEGAGPGELFF. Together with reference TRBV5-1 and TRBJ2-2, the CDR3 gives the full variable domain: KAGVTQTPRYLIKTRGQQVTLSCSPISGHRSVSWYQQTPGQGLQFLFEYFSETQRNKGNFPGRFSGRQFSNSRSEMNVSTLELGDSALYLCASSLEGAGPGELFFGEGSRLTVL.

The CDR3 coding sequence is TGTGCCTGGAGTGGTGGCAGAAACACCATATATTTT. This codes for CAWSGGRNTIYF. The J gene is TRBJ1-3, the V gene TRBV30; no clear D. CDR1 and CDR2 (germline): GTSNPN, SVGIG (reference sequence). The CDR3 consists of 12 residues. Trimming cost V 1 base and J 5 bases, with 6 bases left between them.

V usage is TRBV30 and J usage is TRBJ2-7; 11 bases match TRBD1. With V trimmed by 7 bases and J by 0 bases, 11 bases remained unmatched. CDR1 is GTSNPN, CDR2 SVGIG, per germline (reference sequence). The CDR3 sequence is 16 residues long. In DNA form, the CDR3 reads TGTGCCTCTCTAAGAACCGGGACAGGGGGCTCCTACGAGCAGTACTTC. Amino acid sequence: CASLRTGTGGSYEQYF.

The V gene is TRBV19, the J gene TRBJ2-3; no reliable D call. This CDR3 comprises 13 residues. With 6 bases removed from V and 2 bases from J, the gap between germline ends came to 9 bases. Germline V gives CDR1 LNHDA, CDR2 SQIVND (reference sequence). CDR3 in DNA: TGTGCCAGTAGGTTGGGCTTCACAGATACGCAGTATTTT. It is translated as CASRLGFTDTQYF. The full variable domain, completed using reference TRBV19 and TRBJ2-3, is DGGITQSPKYLFRKEGQNVTLSCEQNLNHDAMYWYRQDPGQGLRLIYYSQIVNDFQKGDIAEGYSVSREKKESFPLTVTSAQKNPTAFYLCASRLGFTDTQYFGPGTRLTVL.

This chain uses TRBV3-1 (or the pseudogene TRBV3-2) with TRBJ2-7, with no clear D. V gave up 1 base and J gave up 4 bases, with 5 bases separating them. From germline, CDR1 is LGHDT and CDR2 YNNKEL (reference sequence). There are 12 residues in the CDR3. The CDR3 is CASSQVAYEQYF. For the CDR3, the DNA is TGTGCCAGCAGCCAAGTGGCTTACGAGCAGTACTTC.

The CDR3, as DNA: TGTGCCACCTACCACGGGCTCCACGAGCAGTACTTC. It codes for CATYHGLHEQYF. The rearrangement joins TRBV10-3 to TRBJ2-7; no reliable D call. This CDR3 has 12 residues. V was shortened by 10 bases and J by 5 bases, with 15 bases between the two germline ends. The germline V gene encodes CDR1 ENHRY and CDR2 SYGVKD.

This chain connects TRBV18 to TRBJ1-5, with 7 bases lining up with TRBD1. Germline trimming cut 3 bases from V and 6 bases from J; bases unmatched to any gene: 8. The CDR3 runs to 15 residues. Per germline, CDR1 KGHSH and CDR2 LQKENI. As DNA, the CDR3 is TGTGCCAGCTCACCCAGACAGGGACCAAGTCAGCCCCAGCATTTT. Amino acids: CASSPRQGPSQPQHF.

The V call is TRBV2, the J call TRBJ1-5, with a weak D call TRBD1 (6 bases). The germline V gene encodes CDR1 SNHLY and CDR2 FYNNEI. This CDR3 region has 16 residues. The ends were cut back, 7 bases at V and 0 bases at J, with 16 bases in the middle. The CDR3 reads CASTVRDNHSNQPQHF. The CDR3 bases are TGTGCCAGCACTGTCCGGGACAACCATAGCAATCAGCCCCAGCATTTT.

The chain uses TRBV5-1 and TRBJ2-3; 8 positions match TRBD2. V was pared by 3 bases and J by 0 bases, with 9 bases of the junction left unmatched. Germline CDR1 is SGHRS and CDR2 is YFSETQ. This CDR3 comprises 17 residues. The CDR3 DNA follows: TGCGCCAGCAGCTGGATGACTAGCGCTTCTAGCACAGATACGCAGTATTTT. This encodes CASSWMTSASSTDTQYF. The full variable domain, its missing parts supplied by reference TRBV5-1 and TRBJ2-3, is KAGVTQTPRYLIKTRGQQVTLSCSPISGHRSVSWYQQTPGQGLQFLFEYFSETQRNKGNFPGRFSGRQFSNSRSEMNVSTLELGDSALYLCASSWMTSASSTDTQYFGPGTRLTVL.

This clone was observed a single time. CDR3 sequence reads: CSVRGLRPTEAFF. The CDR3 DNA reads TGCAGCGTTCGGGGGCTGCGCCCCACTGAAGCTTTCTTT. The chain joins TRBV29-1 to TRBJ1-1; TRBD1 might be the D (6 bases). The V end was cut by 5 bases, the J end by 4 bases, with 14 bases between. The CDR3 runs 13 residues. Per the germline V gene, CDR1 is SQVTM and CDR2 is ANQGSEA. The full variable domain, its missing parts supplied by reference TRBV29-1 and TRBJ1-1, is SAVISQKPSRDICQRGTSLTIQCQVDSQVTMMFWYRQQPGQSLTLIATANQGSEATYESGFVIDKFPISRPNLTFSTLTVSNMSPEDSSIYLCSVRGLRPTEAFFGQGTRLTVV.

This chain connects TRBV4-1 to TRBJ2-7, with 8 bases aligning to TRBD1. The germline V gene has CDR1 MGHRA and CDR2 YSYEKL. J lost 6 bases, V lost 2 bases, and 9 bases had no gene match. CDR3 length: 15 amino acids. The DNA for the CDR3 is TGCGCCAGCAGCCAAAATTTCCGACAGGGGCGCGAGCAGTACTTC. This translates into CASSQNFRQGREQYF.

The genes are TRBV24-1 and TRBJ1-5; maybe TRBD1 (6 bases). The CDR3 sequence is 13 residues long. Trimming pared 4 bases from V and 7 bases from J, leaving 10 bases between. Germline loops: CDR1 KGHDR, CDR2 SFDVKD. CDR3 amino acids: CATSESGVQPQHF. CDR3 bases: TGTGCCACCAGTGAGTCAGGGGTACAGCCCCAGCATTTT.